This T cell receptor (beta chain) is from a study of monozygotic twins with inflammatory bowel disease. Study results and caveats: IBD patients, compared with healthy twins, shared fewer clonotypes with others (especially with disease activity).

Germline CDR1 reads MDHEN; CDR2 reads SYDVKM. The length of the CDR3 is 14 residues. Remarks on this clonotype: Antigen unknown.

Used for each TCR library was about 3,200 ng of total RNA. Template switching added UMIs carrying a 6-nucleotide sample barcode. Reanalyzing the 5' RACE reads, TCRdb keeps one entry per CDR3 protein, without DNA. The sample table includes 150,000 to 200,000 distinct CDR3 sequences. The chain recombines TRBV28 with TRBJ2-3. The TCR originated in a human donor with ulcerative colitis or Crohn's disease, or a healthy co-twin of an affected twin (not recorded which). The specimen sequenced was blood. This CDR3 is CASSGYTVGDTQYF.